This T cell receptor (beta chain) appears in the sequencing data of a study of blood T cells in healthy people across ages. Points from the study as a whole: Because donor CMV status was unknown, expanded clonotype changes were possibly confounded.

Points on this clonotype: Its target is not known.

It was with a sample-barcoded 5' primer and a J-beta primer mix that a second PCR of about 7 to 12 cycles was run. Tagging of each cDNA molecule was performed by a template-switch adaptor with 12 random nucleotides. TCRdb reprocessed the 5' RACE reads with MiXCR, giving one entry per CDR3 protein. Found here are roughly 1.5 million distinct CDR3 sequences, approximately 42% of them singletons; the top ten hold about 4%. After removal of 4 bases from V and 11 bases from J, the junction contained 17 bases not matched to a gene. CDR1 and CDR2 from the germline V gene are SGDLS and YYNGEE. There are 15 residues in the CDR3.

This receptor was obtained from a woman under 30 in good health. The V call is TRBV9, the J call TRBJ2-5; the match to TRBD1 covers 7 bases. What was sequenced was blood. The CDR3: CASSPPGQSFNEQYF. The CDR3 DNA reads as TGTGCCAGCAGCCCCCCGGGACAGAGTTTCAATGAGCAGTACTTC.